This T cell receptor beta chain was captured in a study of blood T cell repertoires in COVID-19. Germline CDR1 is ENHRY and CDR2 is SYGVKD. This CDR3 comprises 14 residues. V lost 7 bases and J lost 8; bases outside the gene matches: 9. Produced via immunoSEQ multiplex PCR; TCRdb's table is partial and in-frame only. The repertoire holds 150,000 to 200,000 clones, with 60% to 85% as singletons. The clonotype was recovered from a man in his 60s with active or convalescent COVID-19. The chain couples TRBV10-3 to TRBJ2-1; 9 bases are a match to TRBD2. The sequenced sample was peripheral blood. CDR3 DNA sequence: TGTGCCATCAAAACCGGGACTAGCTTGGATGAGCAGTTCTTC. The encoded protein is CAIKTGTSLDEQFF.